This entry describes one T cell receptor beta chain. Its antigen is unidentified. In germline, CDR1 is GTSNPN, CDR2 SVGIG (reference sequence). J was trimmed by 6 bases and V by 5 bases; bases with no gene match: 7. The CDR3 extends over 14 amino acids. These data are taken from a study of response to subunit inactivated influenza vaccine. One entry per CDR3 protein, called by TCRdb with MiXCR from the RT-PCR reads. The data hold 550,000 to 800,000 distinct CDR3 sequences, with 11% to 15% observed a single time. The study, taken as a whole, reports: The authors proposed limited new T cell recruitment per seasonal influenza vaccination.

The sequence came from a man aged 45-65 years who received an inactivated influenza vaccine. The input for sequencing was PBMCs from blood, taken 14 to 15 days before vaccination. The rearrangement links TRBV30 to TRBJ2-2; 9 bases are a match to TRBD1. The DNA of the CDR3 is TGTGCCTGGGGACCCGGGACAGGGTCCGGGGAGCTGTTTTTT. Its protein is CAWGPGTGSGELFF.